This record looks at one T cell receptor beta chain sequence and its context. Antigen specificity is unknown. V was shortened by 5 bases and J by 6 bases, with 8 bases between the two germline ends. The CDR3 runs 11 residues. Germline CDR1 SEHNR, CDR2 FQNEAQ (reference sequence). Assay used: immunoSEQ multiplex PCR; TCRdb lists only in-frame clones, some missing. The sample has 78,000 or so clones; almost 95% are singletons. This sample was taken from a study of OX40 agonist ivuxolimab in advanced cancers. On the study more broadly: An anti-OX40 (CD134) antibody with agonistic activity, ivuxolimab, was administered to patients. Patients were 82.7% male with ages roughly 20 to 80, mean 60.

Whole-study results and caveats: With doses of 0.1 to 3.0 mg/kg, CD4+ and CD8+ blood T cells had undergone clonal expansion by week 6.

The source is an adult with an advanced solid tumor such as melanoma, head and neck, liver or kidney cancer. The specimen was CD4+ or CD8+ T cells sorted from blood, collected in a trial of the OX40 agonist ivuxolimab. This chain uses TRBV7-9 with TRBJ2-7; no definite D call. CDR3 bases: TGTGCCAGCAGCCCCCTCGGCGAGCAGTACTTC. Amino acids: CASSPLGEQYF.